Below, 22 T cell receptor beta chains from the same sample are listed, as sequenced in a study of T cells after yellow fever vaccination. TCRdb processed the 5' RACE reads anew with MiXCR; each CDR3 protein has one entry. This table has some 670,000 distinct CDR3 sequences, 12% appearing once. The starting material was PBMCs, obtained on the day of the yellow fever booster vaccination. All receptors come from a young man who received the YFV17D yellow fever vaccine.

This clonotype was detected a few times. The chain has TRBV5-5 and TRBJ2-7; D is uncertain. This CDR3 spans 15 amino acids. Trimming pared 0 bases from V and 0 bases from J, leaving 10 bases between. From germline, CDR1 is SGHKS and CDR2 YYEKEE (reference sequence). The CDR3 here is CASSLEPSNSYEQYF. CDR3 nucleotide sequence: TGTGCCAGCAGCTTGGAGCCCAGTAACTCCTACGAGCAGTACTTC.

This clonotype appeared many times. The V gene is TRBV7-2, the J gene TRBJ2-3; 9 positions agree with TRBD1. In germline, CDR1 is SGHTA, CDR2 FQGNSA. The CDR3 sequence is 15 residues long. Trimming at V came to 4 bases and at J to 1 base, leaving 3 bases not matched to a gene. CDR3 protein: CASSWTGVRTDTQYF. Written as DNA, the CDR3 is TGTGCCAGCAGCTGGACAGGGGTCCGCACAGATACGCAGTATTTT.

This clonotype was picked up a small number of times. The chain combines TRBV18 with TRBJ2-5; D might be TRBD2 (6 bases). Trimming left V 2 bases short and J 3 bases short, with 16 bases between. This CDR3 is 16 amino acids long. From germline, CDR1 is KGHSH and CDR2 LQKENI. CDR3 nucleotide sequence: TGTGCCAGCTCACCAGCTGGGGTCGGCGGGAAAGAGACCCAGTACTTC. Amino acids: CASSPAGVGGKETQYF.

The gene calls are TRBV30 and TRBJ2-7, with TRBD2 matching 10 bases. In germline, CDR1 is GTSNPN, CDR2 SVGIG (reference sequence). CDR3 size: 15 residues. With V trimmed by 6 bases and J by 7 bases, 15 bases remained unmatched. CDR3 amino acids: CACRLAGKVWSEQYF. The CDR3 coding sequence is TGTGCCTGCCGACTAGCGGGTAAGGTGTGGAGTGAGCAGTACTTC.

The J gene is TRBJ2-1, the V gene TRBV10-3; tentatively, D is TRBD2 (6 bases). The CDR3 runs to 14 residues. Per germline, CDR1 ENHRY and CDR2 SYGVKD. Trimming left V 8 bases short and J 1 base short, with 12 bases between. CDR3: CAIVADGSYNEQFF. The CDR3 DNA follows: TGTGCCATCGTAGCGGACGGATCCTACAATGAGCAGTTCTTC.

A few counts support this clonotype. The CDR3 protein is CASSRQGQNSYSYEQYF. The CDR3 DNA reads TGTGCCAGCAGCCGACAGGGACAGAATTCTTACTCCTACGAGCAGTACTTC. V gene TRBV7-2 combines with J gene TRBJ2-7, with TRBD1 identical over 7 bases. Trimming at V came to 5 bases and at J to 0 bases, leaving 13 bases not matched to a gene. Germline CDR1 and CDR2: SGHTA and FQGNSA. This CDR3 has 17 residues.

This clonotype turned up a few times. The V call is TRBV12-5, the J call TRBJ2-7; no reliable D call. CDR1 LGHNT and CDR2 FRNRAP come from the germline V gene. CDR3 length: 13 amino acids. Trimming removed 3 bases at V and 1 base at J, with 7 bases between. The CDR3 DNA follows: TGTGCTAGTGGTTTACATGAGTCCTACGAGCAGTACTTC. Its protein is CASGLHESYEQYF.

The genes are TRBV10-3 and TRBJ1-6, with 7 bases that match TRBD1. This CDR3 contains 14 residues. The germline V gene has CDR1 ENHRY and CDR2 SYGVKD. J lost 10 bases, V lost 6 bases, and 9 bases had no gene match. CDR3 bases: TGTGCCATCAGAGGAGGGGGCTTTGGATCACCCCTCCACTTT. This encodes CAIRGGGFGSPLHF.

There are a few counts of this clonotype. The chain combines TRBV6-2 or TRBV6-3 with TRBJ1-5; D is unresolved. Germline lookup yields CDR1 MNHEY and CDR2 SVGEGT. The CDR3 loop spans 14 amino acids. The V gene lost 4 bases and the J gene lost 7 bases, with 14 bases spanning the gap. CDR3 in amino acids: CASSFDRVAQPQHF. The CDR3 DNA sequence: TGTGCCAGCAGTTTCGATAGGGTTGCCCAGCCCCAGCATTTT.

This clonotype was seen a few times. V usage is TRBV24-1 and J usage is TRBJ2-1; 8 nucleotides agree with TRBD2. V shed 3 bases, J shed 2 bases, and the junction held 8 bases outside the gene matches. This CDR3 comprises 17 residues. Germline loops: CDR1 KGHDR, CDR2 SFDVKD. The CDR3 loop reads CATSDGRLARTYNEQFF. As DNA, the CDR3 is TGTGCCACCAGTGATGGGAGACTAGCGCGTACCTACAATGAGCAGTTCTTC.

The table lists this clonotype with a few counts. This chain connects TRBV2 to TRBJ2-1; D remains ambiguous. V was cut by 7 bases and J by 9 bases, with 19 bases left in between. The length of the CDR3 is 14 residues. Germline V lookup: CDR1 SNHLY, CDR2 FYNNEI. The CDR3: CASNGFGPEGEQFF. DNA of the CDR3: TGTGCCAGCAACGGCTTCGGACCCGAAGGTGAGCAGTTCTTC.

This clonotype occurred many times. This chain links TRBV24-1 with TRBJ2-1; TRBD2 agrees at 7 bases. The CDR3 length is 16 residues. Unmatched junction bases numbered 8, after V lost 1 base and J lost 6 bases. The germline V gene has CDR1 KGHDR and CDR2 SFDVKD. The CDR3 DNA reads as TGTGCCACCAGTGATTTAGCGGGGAGAAGGACCAATGAGCAGTTCTTC. It translates to CATSDLAGRRTNEQFF.

There are a few counts of this clonotype. V usage is TRBV5-1 and J usage is TRBJ1-2; no clear D gene. CDR1 is SGHRS and CDR2 is YFSETQ in the germline V gene. The V end lost 1 base, the J end lost 7 bases, and 11 bases lay between the germline ends. The CDR3 is 13 residues long. The CDR3 nucleotides read TGCGCCAGCAGCTTGCAATCGCAGGCTGGCTACACCTTC. The encoded protein is CASSLQSQAGYTF.

This chain links TRBV24-1 with TRBJ2-1; D not resolved. The ends were cut back, 3 bases at V and 5 bases at J, with 16 bases in the middle. Germline values: CDR1 KGHDR, CDR2 SFDVKD. The length of the CDR3 is 16 residues. CDR3 protein: CATSDPRPRFNNEQFF. In nucleotides, the CDR3 is TGTGCCACCAGTGATCCGAGGCCGCGTTTCAACAATGAGCAGTTCTTC.

This clonotype has ten or more counts. The rearrangement joins TRBV7-9 to TRBJ2-3, with 12 bases identical to TRBD2. CDR1 and CDR2 from the germline V gene are SEHNR and FQNEAQ (reference sequence). The ends lost 6 bases at V and 2 bases at J; junction bases unmatched: 3. The CDR3 loop spans 15 amino acids. CDR3 loop: CASSRTSGNTDTQYF. In nucleotides, the CDR3 is TGTGCCAGCAGTCGGACTAGCGGGAACACAGATACGCAGTATTTT.

There are a few counts of this clonotype. The chain employs TRBV5-1 and TRBJ2-7; the D gene is possibly TRBD2 (5 bases). The CDR3 sequence is 14 residues long. Trimming took off 2 bases at V and 1 base at J, with 10 bases between the two ends. Germline V gene sequence: CDR1 SGHRS, CDR2 YFSETQ. This chain's CDR3 is CASSFWLASYEQYF. DNA for the CDR3: TGCGCCAGCAGCTTTTGGCTAGCATCCTACGAGCAGTACTTC.

This clonotype was seen ten or more times. The rearrangement joins TRBV5-5 to TRBJ2-3; 7 bases match TRBD2. V was clipped by 4 bases and J by 4 bases; unmatched bases: 6. Germline values: CDR1 SGHKS, CDR2 YYEKEE (reference sequence). The CDR3 is made up of 14 amino acids. CDR3 nucleotides: TGTGCCAGCAGCACCGGGACTACGTCAGATACGCAGTATTTT. It yields the protein CASSTGTTSDTQYF.

This sequence joins TRBV18 and TRBJ2-3; 12 bases agree with TRBD2. The CDR3 length is 16 residues. The germline V gene encodes CDR1 KGHSH and CDR2 LQKENI. V lost 6 bases to trimming and J lost 4 bases; unmatched junction nucleotides: 8. The CDR3 loop reads CASSGTSGRASDTQYF. CDR3 bases: TGTGCCAGCTCCGGGACTAGCGGGCGAGCGTCAGATACGCAGTATTTT.

This clonotype was counted many times. V usage is TRBV7-2 and J usage is TRBJ2-5; unclear D gene. The CDR3 covers 11 residues. Germline values: CDR1 SGHTA, CDR2 FQGNSA. Deletions cut 4 bases from V and 3 bases from J, with 3 bases between. The CDR3 nucleotides are TGTGCCAGCAGCTCCAAAGAGACCCAGTACTTC. Protein sequence: CASSSKETQYF.

The chain couples TRBV28 to TRBJ2-7, with 11 nucleotides matching TRBD2. The V segment lost 3 bases and the J segment 4 bases; nucleotides outside the gene matches: 17. This CDR3 has 19 amino acids. Germline V gene lookup returns CDR1 MDHEN and CDR2 SYDVKM. CDR3 region: CASSFIGRGTSGRQYEQYF. CDR3 in DNA: TGTGCCAGCAGTTTTATCGGCAGGGGGACTAGCGGACGTCAGTACGAGCAGTACTTC.

This clonotype was seen a handful of times. The J gene is TRBJ1-1, the V gene TRBV10-3, with a possible D match to TRBD1 (5 bases). The CDR3 has 16 residues. The germline V and J ends were trimmed by 0 bases and 1 base, with 12 bases remaining between them. CDR1 ENHRY and CDR2 SYGVKD come from the germline V gene. CDR3: CAISESNTGSNTEAFF. CDR3 in DNA: TGTGCCATCAGTGAGTCGAATACAGGCTCGAACACTGAAGCTTTCTTT.

This clonotype was counted only a few times. The chain carries TRBV6-2 or TRBV6-3 and TRBJ2-4; no firm D call. The germline V gene encodes CDR1 MNHEY and CDR2 SVGEGT. The CDR3 spans 17 residues. V lost 0 bases and J 0 bases, leaving 12 bases between the germline ends. CDR3 coding DNA: TGTGCCAGCAGTTACTCGGAGCCGATCGGAGCCAAAAACATTCAGTACTTC. Translation gives CASSYSEPIGAKNIQYF.